These 31 T cell receptor beta chains originate from one sample sequenced in a study of graft-versus-host responses after intestinal transplantation. Measured with immunoSEQ multiplex PCR; TCRdb has only the in-frame clones, and not every one. The sample lists about 15,000 clones, around 70% occurring once. Intraepithelial lymphocytes and lamina propria lymphocytes were released through processing of graft tissue. The sequenced sample was ileum tissue, obtained 14 days after transplant. These receptors were collected from a human patient who received an intestinal transplant, so some T cells may come from the graft donor.

CDR3 coding DNA: TGTGCCAGCAACCAGGGACTAGCGGGATCTGAGACCCAGTACTTC. Translated: CASNQGLAGSETQYF. The V call is TRBV6-1, the J call TRBJ2-5, with 13 nucleotides matching TRBD2. Trimming took 7 bases from V and 5 from J; bases not matched to a gene: 7. The CDR3 has 15 amino acids. The germline V gene encodes CDR1 MNHNS and CDR2 SASEGT.

The V call is TRBV5-5, the J call TRBJ1-2; 9 bases align to TRBD1. V was clipped by 4 bases and J by 4 bases; unmatched bases: 8. The CDR3 is 15 residues long. Germline V lookup: CDR1 SGHKS, CDR2 YYEKEE (reference sequence). CDR3 DNA: TGTGCCAGCAGCCAGGACAGGGGAGGGTTCTATGGCTACACCTTC. It encodes CASSQDRGGFYGYTF.

V usage is TRBV30 and J usage is TRBJ2-1; TRBD1 agrees at 8 bases. Trimming cost V 8 bases and J 8 bases; bases outside gene matches: 14. Germline values: CDR1 GTSNPN, CDR2 SVGIG (reference sequence). This CDR3 spans 14 amino acids. The CDR3 loop is CARGGGQGLDEQFF. CDR3 nucleotide sequence: TGTGCCCGGGGAGGAGGACAGGGCTTAGATGAGCAGTTCTTC.

This clone came up a few times. The same CDR3 can be traced to other DNA sequences in this sample. The V and J genes are TRBV4-1 and TRBJ2-2, with no clear D. The CDR3 is 13 amino acids. CDR1 MGHRA and CDR2 YSYEKL come from the germline V gene. V was cut by 2 bases and J by 2 bases, with 3 bases left in between. The CDR3 DNA reads as TGCGCCAGCAGCCAAAGTAACACCGGGGAGCTGTTTTTT. Its protein is CASSQSNTGELFF.

The chain combines TRBV5-1 with TRBJ2-3; D may be TRBD1 (5 bases). With 0 bases removed from V and 1 base from J, the gap between germline ends came to 9 bases. Germline CDR1 is SGHRS and CDR2 is YFSETQ. The CDR3 consists of 15 residues. CDR3: CASSLGGTRTDTQYF. The CDR3 DNA is TGCGCCAGCAGCTTGGGGGGCACCCGCACAGATACGCAGTATTTT.

The chain couples TRBV10-2 to TRBJ1-5; D is ambiguous. Per germline, CDR1 WSHSY and CDR2 SAAADI. The CDR3 extends over 16 amino acids. The V end lost 0 bases, the J end lost 9 bases, and 18 bases lay between the germline ends. Here the CDR3 DNA reads TGCGCCAGCAGTGAGTCGGATTCCGGGGTCCTTTGGCCCCAGCATTTT. Encoded protein: CASSESDSGVLWPQHF.

This chain joins TRBV27 and TRBJ2-3; D gene unclear. Germline V gives CDR1 MNHEY, CDR2 SMNVEV (reference sequence). V lost 2 bases, J lost 6 bases, and 9 bases lay in between. The CDR3 sequence is 13 residues long. The CDR3 loop is CASSLSVFDTQYF. In DNA, the CDR3 is TGTGCCAGCAGTTTAAGTGTGTTTGATACGCAGTATTTT.

V and J are TRBV19 and TRBJ2-7; TRBD1 aligns across 10 bases. V lost 4 bases and J lost 2; bases outside the gene matches: 5. CDR1 is LNHDA, CDR2 SQIVND, per germline (reference sequence). The CDR3 totals 15 residues. CDR3 coding DNA: TGTGCCAGTAGTAACCTGGGACAGGGGCCCTACGAGCAGTACTTC. Translated: CASSNLGQGPYEQYF.

This clone is medium-sized (0.01 to 0.1%) within its sample. The gene calls are TRBV5-1 and TRBJ1-6; TRBD1 is a possible D gene (5 bases). V was trimmed by 2 bases and J by 5 bases, leaving 11 bases between them. This CDR3 has 15 amino acids. Germline V lookup: CDR1 SGHRS, CDR2 YFSETQ. The CDR3 DNA is TGCGCCAGCAGCTTCGCAGACAGAAATAATTCACCCCTCCACTTT. Its protein product is CASSFADRNNSPLHF.

V is TRBV15 and J is TRBJ2-7; the D gene is possibly TRBD2 (6 bases). The CDR3 contains 14 residues. From germline, CDR1 is LNHNV and CDR2 YYDKDF (reference sequence). Trimming removed 3 bases from V and 0 bases from J, with 9 bases in between. The CDR3 DNA sequence: TGTGCCACCAGCAGGGGACTTAGCTCCTACGAGCAGTACTTC. It yields the protein CATSRGLSSYEQYF. Full variable domain (outside the CDR3, taken from reference TRBV15 and TRBJ2-7): DAMVIQNPRYQVTQFGKPVTLSCSQTLNHNVMYWYQQKSSQAPKLLFHYYDKDFNNEADTPDNFQSRRPNTSFCFLDIRSPGLGDTAMYLCATSRGLSSYEQYFGPGTRLTVT.

The gene calls are TRBV6-1 and TRBJ1-2, with D unresolved. Germline V lookup: CDR1 MNHNS, CDR2 SASEGT. The CDR3 length is 12 residues. The germline V and J ends were trimmed by 3 bases and 0 bases, with 2 bases remaining between them. The DNA for the CDR3 is TGTGCCAGCAGTGACACTAACTATGGCTACACCTTC. Its protein is CASSDTNYGYTF.

The chain recombines TRBV5-1 with TRBJ1-1; D is unresolved. CDR1 and CDR2 from the germline V gene are SGHRS and YFSETQ. Trimming left V 1 base short and J 5 bases short, with 9 bases between. The CDR3 is 13 residues long. The DNA for the CDR3 is TGCGCCAGCAGCTTGCGGCTGGGGACTGAAGCTTTCTTT. Its translation: CASSLRLGTEAFF.

The rearrangement joins TRBV5-8 to TRBJ1-5; D perhaps matches TRBD1 (6 bases). Germline V gene data show CDR1 as SGHTS and CDR2 as YDEGEE. The CDR3 runs 13 residues. V lost 4 bases and J lost 7, with 12 bases in between. The CDR3 here is CASSPQGGQPQHF. DNA of the CDR3: TGTGCCAGCAGCCCACAGGGAGGCCAGCCCCAGCATTTT.

This clone came up a few times. This same CDR3 is encoded by further DNA sequences in the sample. The V call is TRBV27, the J call TRBJ2-7, with TRBD1 matching over 8 bases. The germline CDR1 and CDR2 sequences are MNHEY and SMNVEV (reference sequence). The CDR3 consists of 15 residues. Unmatched junction bases numbered 11, after V lost 5 bases and J lost 5 bases. CDR3 residues: CASSLAGQGPNEQYF. CDR3 in DNA: TGTGCCAGCAGTCTAGCTGGACAGGGACCCAACGAGCAGTACTTC.

This chain uses TRBV5-6 with TRBJ2-5; tentatively, D is TRBD2 (6 bases). With the DNA end fitting TRBJ2-7 better, the J assignment may be wrong. This CDR3 is 15 amino acids long. CDR1 and CDR2 from the germline V gene are SGHDT and YYEEEE. The CDR3 here is CASSSAGRGPYEQYF. CDR3 bases: TGTGCCAGCAGCTCGGCGGGGAGAGGGCCCTACGAGCAGTACTTC.

J is TRBJ1-1 and V is TRBV6-5; no clear D gene. Trimming removed 6 bases at V and 4 bases at J, with 15 bases between. In germline, CDR1 is MNHEY, CDR2 SVGAGI. There are 14 residues in the CDR3. CDR3: CASSAQSGSTEAFF. The CDR3 bases are TGTGCCAGCAGCGCACAGAGCGGATCCACTGAAGCTTTCTTT.

The chain uses TRBV9 and TRBJ1-1; D is ambiguous. V lost 3 bases and J lost 4, with 16 bases in between. Germline V gene data show CDR1 as SGDLS and CDR2 as YYNGEE. CDR3 size: 15 residues. The CDR3 bases are TGTGCCAGCAGCGCCCTACCAGGCTGGGGCACTGAAGCTTTCTTT. Residues: CASSALPGWGTEAFF.

This clone was seen a handful of times. The J gene is TRBJ2-5, the V gene TRBV10-3, with D unclear. V dropped 6 bases and J dropped 5 bases, with 13 bases sitting between them. Germline V lookup: CDR1 ENHRY, CDR2 SYGVKD. CDR3 length: 13 amino acids. The CDR3 bases are TGTGCCATCAGCCCTCACACAGCGGAGACCCAGTACTTC. As protein: CAISPHTAETQYF.

This chain uses TRBV27 with TRBJ1-3; 7 bases are shared with TRBD1. The germline V gene encodes CDR1 MNHEY and CDR2 SMNVEV (reference sequence). The CDR3 length is 14 residues. With V trimmed by 4 bases and J by 2 bases, 2 bases remained unmatched. The CDR3 sequence: CASSSGGAGNTIYF. CDR3 sequence (DNA): TGTGCCAGCAGTTCAGGGGGGGCTGGAAACACCATATATTTT.

The rearrangement joins TRBV19 to TRBJ2-1, with 9 bases aligning to TRBD1. This CDR3 comprises 15 residues. The V gene's germline CDR1 is LNHDA and CDR2 SQIVND (reference sequence). V lost 7 bases to trimming and J lost 0 bases; unmatched junction nucleotides: 4. The CDR3 is CASTPGQGSYNEQFF. CDR3 bases: TGTGCCAGTACTCCGGGACAGGGCTCCTACAATGAGCAGTTCTTC. The variable domain in full, with the rest retrieved from reference TRBV19 and TRBJ2-1, is DGGITQSPKYLFRKEGQNVTLSCEQNLNHDAMYWYRQDPGQGLRLIYYSQIVNDFQKGDIAEGYSVSREKKESFPLTVTSAQKNPTAFYLCASTPGQGSYNEQFFGPGTRLTVL.

The chain employs TRBV30 and TRBJ1-5, with 8 bases identical to TRBD1. The V segment lost 1 base and the J segment 6 bases; nucleotides outside the gene matches: 5. The CDR3 spans 14 residues. Germline CDR1 and CDR2: GTSNPN and SVGIG (reference sequence). Here the CDR3 DNA reads TGTGCCTGGAGTGGAGGACAGGGCGCTCAGCCCCAGCATTTT. It encodes CAWSGGQGAQPQHF. The variable domain in full, with the rest retrieved from reference TRBV30 and TRBJ1-5, is SQTIHQWPATLVQPVGSPLSLECTVEGTSNPNLYWYRQAAGRGLQLLFYSVGIGQISSEVPQNLSASRPQDRQFILSSKKLLLSDSGFYLCAWSGGQGAQPQHFGDGTRLSIL.

This clone has just a few counts. V is TRBV18 and J is TRBJ2-7; no definite D call. Germline CDR1 KGHSH, CDR2 LQKENI. This CDR3 region has 13 residues. Trimming removed 3 bases from V and 3 bases from J, with 9 bases in between. The CDR3 region has the DNA TGTGCCAGCTCACCCTCCGAGGTCTACGAGCAGTACTTC. This gives the protein CASSPSEVYEQYF.

V gene TRBV6-4 combines with J gene TRBJ2-1, with 16 bases matching TRBD2. V shed 8 bases, J shed 8 bases, and the junction held 15 bases outside the gene matches. The V gene's germline CDR1 is MRHNA and CDR2 SNTAGT. The CDR3 spans 18 residues. DNA of the CDR3: TGTGCCAGCGCCATGGGACTAGCGGGAGGGCAGATCGTCTATGAGCAGTTCTTC. Protein: CASAMGLAGGQIVYEQFF.

This chain uses TRBV7-6 with TRBJ2-1; the D is unclear. V was trimmed by 1 base and J by 4 bases, leaving 5 bases between them. Germline lookup yields CDR1 SGHVS and CDR2 FNYEAQ. The CDR3 length is 13 residues. CDR3 DNA: TGTGCCAGCAGCTTAGTGACGTACAATGAGCAGTTCTTC. Protein product: CASSLVTYNEQFF.

This chain joins TRBV19 and TRBJ2-3; unclear D gene. V lost 5 bases and J 0 bases, leaving 6 bases between the germline ends. Germline V gives CDR1 LNHDA, CDR2 SQIVND (reference sequence). The CDR3 extends over 13 amino acids. The CDR3, as DNA: TGTGCCAGTAGTCTGACTAGCACAGATACGCAGTATTTT. Encoded protein: CASSLTSTDTQYF.

The chain combines TRBV5-4 with TRBJ2-7; D is uncertain. Per germline, CDR1 SGHNT and CDR2 YYREEE (reference sequence). V lost 3 bases, J lost 3 bases, and 4 bases lay in between. The CDR3 spans 11 residues. The CDR3, as DNA: TGTGCCAGCAGCTGGGGCTACGAGCAGTACTTC. Translated: CASSWGYEQYF.

This clone was counted between two and nine times. This chain links TRBV5-5 with TRBJ2-7, with D uncertain. The V and J ends lost 0 bases and 5 bases respectively, with 3 bases between them. Germline lookup yields CDR1 SGHKS and CDR2 YYEKEE (reference sequence). The CDR3 loop spans 11 amino acids. The CDR3 is CASSLAHEQYF. CDR3 nucleotide sequence: TGTGCCAGCAGCTTGGCCCACGAGCAGTACTTC.

The rearrangement uses TRBV5-1 and TRBJ2-1; weak D call: TRBD2 (5 bases). Germline V gene sequence: CDR1 SGHRS, CDR2 YFSETQ. CDR3 size: 15 residues. V lost 0 bases, J lost 5 bases, and 12 bases lay in between. The CDR3 region is CASSLEDSVNNEQFF. CDR3 nucleotide sequence: TGCGCCAGCAGCTTGGAGGACTCCGTGAACAATGAGCAGTTCTTC.

The chain joins TRBV25-1 to TRBJ2-7, with 7 bases identical to TRBD1. From germline, CDR1 is MGHDK and CDR2 SYGVNS. Unmatched junction bases numbered 4, after V lost 3 bases and J lost 2 bases. The CDR3 has 14 amino acids. CDR3 in amino acids: CASSERQGPYEQYF. CDR3 nucleotides: TGTGCCAGCAGTGAGAGACAGGGACCCTACGAGCAGTACTTC.

This chain joins TRBV7-6 and TRBJ1-5; D gene ambiguous. V lost 4 bases and J lost 8, with 9 bases in between. This CDR3 region has 12 residues. Germline CDR1 SGHVS, CDR2 FNYEAQ. The CDR3: CASSSLMEPQHF. The CDR3 DNA reads TGTGCCAGCAGCTCCCTTATGGAGCCCCAGCATTTT.

The chain is built from TRBV5-1 and TRBJ2-3; the match to TRBD1 covers 7 bases. The germline V gene has CDR1 SGHRS and CDR2 YFSETQ. The CDR3 totals 14 residues. The V and J ends lost 3 bases and 1 base, in that order; junction bases with no gene match: 2. CDR3 sequence: CASSSGQGTDTQYF. DNA of the CDR3: TGCGCCAGCAGCTCTGGACAGGGCACAGATACGCAGTATTTT.